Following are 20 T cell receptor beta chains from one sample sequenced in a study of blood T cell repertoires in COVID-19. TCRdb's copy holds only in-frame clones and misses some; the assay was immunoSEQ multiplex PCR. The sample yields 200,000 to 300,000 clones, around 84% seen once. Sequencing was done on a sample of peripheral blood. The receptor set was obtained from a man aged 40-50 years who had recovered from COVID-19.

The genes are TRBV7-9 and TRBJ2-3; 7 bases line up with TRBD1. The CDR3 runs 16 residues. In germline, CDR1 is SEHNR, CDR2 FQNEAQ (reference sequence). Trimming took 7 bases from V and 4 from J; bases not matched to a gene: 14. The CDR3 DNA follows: TGTGCCAGCATCCCTTGGGACAGATCCCTCTCAGATACGCAGTATTTT. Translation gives CASIPWDRSLSDTQYF.

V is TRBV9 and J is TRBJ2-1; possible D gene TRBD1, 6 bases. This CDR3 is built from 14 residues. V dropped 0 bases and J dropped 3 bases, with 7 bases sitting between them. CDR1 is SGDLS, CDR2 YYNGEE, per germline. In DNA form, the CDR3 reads TGTGCCAGCAGCGTAGTAGGGGGCTACAATGAGCAGTTCTTC. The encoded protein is CASSVVGGYNEQFF.

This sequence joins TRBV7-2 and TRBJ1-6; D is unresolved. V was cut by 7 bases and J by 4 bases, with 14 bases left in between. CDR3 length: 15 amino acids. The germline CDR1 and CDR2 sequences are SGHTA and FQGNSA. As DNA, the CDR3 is TGTGCCAGCACTCGGTCGATAAGTTATAATTCACCCCTCCACTTT. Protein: CASTRSISYNSPLHF.

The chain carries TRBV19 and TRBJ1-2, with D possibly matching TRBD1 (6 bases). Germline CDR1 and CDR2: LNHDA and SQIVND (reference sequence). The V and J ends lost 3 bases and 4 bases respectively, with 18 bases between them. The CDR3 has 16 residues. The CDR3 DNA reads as TGTGCCAGTAGTATTACCCTCGGACAGAGAAGCTATGGCTACACCTTC. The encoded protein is CASSITLGQRSYGYTF.

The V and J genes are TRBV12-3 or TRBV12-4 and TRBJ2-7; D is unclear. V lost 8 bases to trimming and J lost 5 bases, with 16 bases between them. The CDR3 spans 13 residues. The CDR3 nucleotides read TGTGCCAGCGCCCCGGCCGGCGGAGACGAGCAGTACTTC. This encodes CASAPAGGDEQYF.

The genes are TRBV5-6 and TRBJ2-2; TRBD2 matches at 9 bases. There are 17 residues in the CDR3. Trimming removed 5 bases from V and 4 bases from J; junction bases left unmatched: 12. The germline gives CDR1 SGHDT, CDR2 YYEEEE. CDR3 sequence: CASSLWREGRGTGELFF. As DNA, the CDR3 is TGTGCCAGCAGTCTCTGGCGGGAGGGCCGCGGCACCGGGGAGCTGTTTTTT.

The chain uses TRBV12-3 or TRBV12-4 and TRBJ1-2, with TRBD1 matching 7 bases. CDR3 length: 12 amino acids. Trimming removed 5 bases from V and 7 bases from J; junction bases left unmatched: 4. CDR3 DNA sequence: TGTGCCAGCAGTCCAGACAGGGTTGGCTACACCTTC. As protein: CASSPDRVGYTF.

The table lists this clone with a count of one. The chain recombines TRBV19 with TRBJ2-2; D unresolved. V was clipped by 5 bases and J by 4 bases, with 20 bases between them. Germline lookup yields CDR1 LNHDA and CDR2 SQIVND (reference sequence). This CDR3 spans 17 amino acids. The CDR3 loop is CASSPFTPVRGTGELFF. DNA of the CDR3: TGTGCCAGTAGTCCTTTCACACCCGTCCGTGGCACCGGGGAGCTGTTTTTT.

This CDR3 is CASSLYYRTNEKLFF. The CDR3 coding sequence is TGTGCCAGCAGCTTGTATTACAGGACTAATGAAAAACTGTTTTTT. The chain uses TRBV5-6 and TRBJ1-4; weak D call: TRBD1 (5 bases). The CDR3 has 15 amino acids. Germline V lookup: CDR1 SGHDT, CDR2 YYEEEE. V was pared by 1 base and J by 2 bases, with 9 bases between.

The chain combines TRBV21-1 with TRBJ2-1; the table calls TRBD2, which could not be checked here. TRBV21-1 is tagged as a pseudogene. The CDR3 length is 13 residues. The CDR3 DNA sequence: TGTGCCAGCAGCAAAGATCCGAGTCCATGGCAGTTCTTC. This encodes CASSKDPSPWQFF.

The CDR3 DNA is TGTGCCAGCCAGGGACAGGGTACCTACGAGCAGTACTTC. This gives the protein CASQGQGTYEQYF. This chain uses TRBV19 with TRBJ2-7; 9 nucleotides match TRBD1. Germline CDR1 LNHDA, CDR2 SQIVND (reference sequence). The CDR3 is made up of 13 amino acids. V dropped 9 bases and J dropped 2; count of bases not matched to a gene: 5.

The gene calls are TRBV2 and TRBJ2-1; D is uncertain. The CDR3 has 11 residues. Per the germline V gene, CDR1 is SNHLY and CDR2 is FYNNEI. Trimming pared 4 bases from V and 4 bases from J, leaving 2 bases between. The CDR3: CASSVYNEQFF. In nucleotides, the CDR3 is TGTGCCAGCAGTGTATACAATGAGCAGTTCTTC.

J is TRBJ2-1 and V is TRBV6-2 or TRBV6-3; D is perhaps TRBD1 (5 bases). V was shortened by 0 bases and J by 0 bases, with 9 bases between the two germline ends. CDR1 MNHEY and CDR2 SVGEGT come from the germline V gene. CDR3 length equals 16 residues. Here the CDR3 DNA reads TGTGCCAGCAGTTACTCGACAGAGAGCTCCTACAATGAGCAGTTCTTC. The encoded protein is CASSYSTESSYNEQFF.

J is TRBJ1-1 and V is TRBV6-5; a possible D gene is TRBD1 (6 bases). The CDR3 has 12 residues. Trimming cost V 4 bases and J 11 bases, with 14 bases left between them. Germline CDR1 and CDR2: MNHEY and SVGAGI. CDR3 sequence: CASSSTGFGAFF. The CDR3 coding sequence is TGTGCCAGCAGTTCCACAGGGTTTGGGGCTTTCTTT.

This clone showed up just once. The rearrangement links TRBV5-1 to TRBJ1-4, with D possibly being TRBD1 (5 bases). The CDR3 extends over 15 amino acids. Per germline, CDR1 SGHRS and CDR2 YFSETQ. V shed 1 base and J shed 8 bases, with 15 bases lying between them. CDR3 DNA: TGCGCCAGCAGCTTGATGACTGGAGGGGAAGAAAAACTGTTTTTT. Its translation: CASSLMTGGEEKLFF. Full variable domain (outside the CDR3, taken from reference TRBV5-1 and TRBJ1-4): KAGVTQTPRYLIKTRGQQVTLSCSPISGHRSVSWYQQTPGQGLQFLFEYFSETQRNKGNFPGRFSGRQFSNSRSEMNVSTLELGDSALYLCASSLMTGGEEKLFFGSGTQLSVL.

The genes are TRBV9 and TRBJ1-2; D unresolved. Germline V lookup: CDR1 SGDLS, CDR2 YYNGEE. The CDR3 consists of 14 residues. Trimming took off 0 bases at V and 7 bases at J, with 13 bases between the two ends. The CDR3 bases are TGTGCCAGCAGCGTAGGGGTGGGCGCCTCTGGCTACACCTTC. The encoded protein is CASSVGVGASGYTF.

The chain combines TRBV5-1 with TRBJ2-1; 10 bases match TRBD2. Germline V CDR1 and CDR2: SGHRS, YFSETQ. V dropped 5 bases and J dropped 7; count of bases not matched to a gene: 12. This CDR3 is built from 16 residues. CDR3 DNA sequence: TGCGCCAGCAGGCGGGGACTAGCGCAAAGTGGGAATGAGCAGTTCTTC. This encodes CASRRGLAQSGNEQFF.

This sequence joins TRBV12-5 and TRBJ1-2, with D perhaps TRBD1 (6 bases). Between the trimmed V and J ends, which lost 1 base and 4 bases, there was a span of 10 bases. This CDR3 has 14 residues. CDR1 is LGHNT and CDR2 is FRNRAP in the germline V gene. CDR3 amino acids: CASGLADSIYGYTF. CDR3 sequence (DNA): TGTGCTAGTGGTTTGGCGGACAGCATCTATGGCTACACCTTC.

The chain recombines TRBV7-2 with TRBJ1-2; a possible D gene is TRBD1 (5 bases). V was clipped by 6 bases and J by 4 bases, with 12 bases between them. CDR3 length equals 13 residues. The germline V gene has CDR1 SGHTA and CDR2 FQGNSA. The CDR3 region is CASSPRVSYGYTF. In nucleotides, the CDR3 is TGTGCCAGCAGTCCCAGGGTCAGCTATGGCTACACCTTC. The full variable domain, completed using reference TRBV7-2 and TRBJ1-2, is GAGVSQSPSNKVTEKGKDVELRCDPISGHTALYWYRQSLGQGLEFLIYFQGNSAPDKSGLPSDRFSAERTGGSVSTLTIQRTQQEDSAVYLCASSPRVSYGYTFGSGTRLTVV.

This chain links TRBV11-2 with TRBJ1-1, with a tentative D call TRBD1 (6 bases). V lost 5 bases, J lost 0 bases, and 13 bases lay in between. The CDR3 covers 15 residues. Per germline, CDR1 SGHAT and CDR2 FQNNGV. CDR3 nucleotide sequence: TGTGCCAGCAGCCACCGGACAGAGCTGAACACTGAAGCTTTCTTT. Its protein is CASSHRTELNTEAFF.